The 4 T cell receptor beta chains presented below share a single source sample, sequenced in a study of blood T cell repertoires in COVID-19. The method was immunoSEQ multiplex PCR; TCRdb's version includes in-frame clones alone and lacks a portion of them. The table includes 200,000 to 250,000 clones, 70% to 90% detected once. The sample was PBMCs or T cells enriched from blood (not recorded which). These receptors were taken from a woman between 50 and 59 years old with acute COVID-19.

The CDR3 protein is CATSAHGQGDNEQFF. The CDR3 DNA reads as TGTGCCACCAGTGCGCACGGGCAGGGTGACAATGAGCAGTTCTTC. V and J are TRBV24-1 and TRBJ2-1; perhaps TRBD1 as D (5 bases). The V gene lost 5 bases and the J gene lost 5 bases, with 15 bases spanning the gap. This CDR3 has 15 residues. The V gene's germline CDR1 is KGHDR and CDR2 SFDVKD.

The chain combines TRBV9 with TRBJ2-1, with 10 bases identical to TRBD1. Germline V CDR1 and CDR2: SGDLS, YYNGEE. The CDR3 sequence is 15 residues long. With 4 bases clipped from V and 7 bases from J, the junction kept 8 bases outside the gene matches. The CDR3 nucleotides are TGTGCCAGCAGCTCCCGACAGGGGGCAAATAATGAGCAGTTCTTC. It specifies CASSSRQGANNEQFF.

V and J are TRBV4-2 and TRBJ2-1; 9 positions agree with TRBD1. The CDR3 totals 16 residues. CDR1 is LGHNA and CDR2 is YNFKEQ in the germline V gene. J lost 3 bases, V lost 1 base, and 4 bases had no gene match. The CDR3 protein is CASSQGGDRDYNEQFF. The CDR3 nucleotides are TGTGCCAGCAGCCAAGGGGGGGACAGGGACTACAATGAGCAGTTCTTC.

The chain uses TRBV19 and TRBJ2-7; D is possibly TRBD2 (6 bases). There are 13 residues in the CDR3. CDR1 is LNHDA and CDR2 is SQIVND in the germline V gene (reference sequence). V gave up 3 bases and J gave up 3 bases, with 9 bases separating them. CDR3 region: CASSILGGYEQYF. CDR3 DNA: TGTGCCAGTAGTATCCTGGGAGGCTACGAGCAGTACTTC.